The source of this T cell receptor beta chain is a study of blood T cell repertoires in COVID-19. Looking at the study overall: Material from acute and convalescent COVID-19 was sourced from the United States, Italy and Spain. From T cells, B-cell-depleted T cells, or PBMCs came the material, which was cDNA or gDNA.

Original processing notes: Nucleated cell number was recorded as an estimate derived from reference gene primer amplification. Generated by immunoSEQ multiplex PCR, the TCRdb table keeps only in-frame clones and is missing some. The DNA was the basis for D and trimming; V, J and clone size are from that table. There are roughly 120,000 clones in the sample; about three quarters occur only once, and approximately 0.79% lies in the top ten. V was cut by 8 bases and J by 3 bases, with 10 bases left in between. CDR1 and CDR2 from the germline V gene are MDHEN and SYDVKM. This CDR3 has 12 amino acids. V usage is TRBV28 and J usage is TRBJ1-1, with TRBD1 as a possible D gene (5 bases). Sequencing was done on a sample of peripheral blood. The sequence was obtained from a human donor with acute or convalescent COVID-19. The donor label of this sample is uncertain. The CDR3 DNA is TGTGCCAGCCTCGGGGGGTACACTGAAGCTTTCTTT. Its translation is CASLGGYTEAFF.